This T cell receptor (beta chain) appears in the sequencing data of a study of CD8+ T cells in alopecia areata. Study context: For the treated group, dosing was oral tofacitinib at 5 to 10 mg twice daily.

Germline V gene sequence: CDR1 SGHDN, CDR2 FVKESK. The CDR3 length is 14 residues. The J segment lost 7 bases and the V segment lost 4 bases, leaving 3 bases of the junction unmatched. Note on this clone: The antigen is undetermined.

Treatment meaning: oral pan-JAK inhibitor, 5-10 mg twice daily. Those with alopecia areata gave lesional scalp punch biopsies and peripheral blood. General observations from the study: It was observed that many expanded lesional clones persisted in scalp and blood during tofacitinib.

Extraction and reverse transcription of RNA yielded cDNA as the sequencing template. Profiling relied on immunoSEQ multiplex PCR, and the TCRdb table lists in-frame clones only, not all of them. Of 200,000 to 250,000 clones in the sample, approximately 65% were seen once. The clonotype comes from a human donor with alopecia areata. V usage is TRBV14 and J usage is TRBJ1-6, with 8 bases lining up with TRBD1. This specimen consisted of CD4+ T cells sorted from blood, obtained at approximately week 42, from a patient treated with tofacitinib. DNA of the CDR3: TGTGCCAGCAGCCCTCAGGGGGCGAATTCACCCCTCCACTTT. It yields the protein CASSPQGANSPLHF.